This T cell receptor beta chain was recorded in a study of T cell repertoires in cytomegalovirus infection. TCRdb reprocessed the reads via MiXCR and lists one record per CDR3 protein. The sample has fewer than 550,000 distinct CDR3 sequences, approximately 15% seen once; the top ten hold around 25%. At least ten counts were recorded for this clonotype. The sequenced sample consisted of CD8+ T cells from PBMCs. The sequence derives from a human donor in good health (CMV status not recorded). Some clones in this sample may be carry-over from other donors' samples.

As DNA, the CDR3 is TGTGCCAGCAGCCCGGGACTCCTTGGGGATGGCTACACCTTC. This translates into CASSPGLLGDGYTF. The chain is built from TRBV12-3 or TRBV12-4 and TRBJ1-2, with D possibly TRBD1 on 5 matching bases. The V end was cut by 6 bases, the J end by 6 bases, with 17 bases between. The CDR3 is 14 amino acids.